This T cell receptor (beta chain) was sequenced during a study of response to subunit inactivated influenza vaccine. After removal of 6 bases from V and 6 bases from J, the junction contained 9 bases not matched to a gene. CDR3 length: 14 residues. Germline values: CDR1 ENHRY, CDR2 SYGVKD. Each CDR3 protein gets one entry after TCRdb re-called the RT-PCR reads with MiXCR. The table lists around 600,000 distinct CDR3 sequences, approximately 11% of them singletons, with 8% to 13% in the top ten. The same sample was also studied in work on T cells expressing NK-cell markers. This second study notes: What made the TCR beta cDNA was 5'RACE template switching with UMIs. Cells sorted as CD3+CD56+NKG2C+, CD3+CD56+NKG2C- and CD3+CD56-NKG2C+ T cells supplied the TCR beta repertoires.

The sequence came from a man aged 50 to 60 who received an inactivated influenza vaccine. The chain couples TRBV10-3 to TRBJ2-7; 9 positions match TRBD2. The input for sequencing was PBMCs from blood, taken on the day of vaccination. The CDR3 reads CAIRGEAGGLEQYF. The CDR3 DNA sequence: TGTGCCATCAGGGGAGAGGCGGGAGGGCTCGAGCAGTACTTC.